What follows are 5 T cell receptor beta chains derived from one specimen sequenced in a study of blood T cell repertoires in COVID-19. TCRdb's table, derived via immunoSEQ multiplex PCR, lists solely in-frame clones and lacks some. The sample lists 120,000 or so clones; approximately 83% were seen once. The specimen was peripheral blood. The receptor set was obtained from a man in his fifties or sixties with acute or convalescent COVID-19.

This chain connects TRBV7-2 to TRBJ2-1; no firm D call. This CDR3 has 12 residues. Trimming stripped 5 bases from V and 6 bases from J, with 8 bases between. Looked up from germline, CDR1 is SGHTA and CDR2 is FQGNSA. CDR3 sequence reads: CASSIPFNEQFF. The CDR3 DNA reads as TGTGCCAGCAGCATCCCCTTCAATGAGCAGTTCTTC.

This chain uses TRBV30 with TRBJ2-2, with D possibly TRBD1 on 5 matching bases. The germline V gene has CDR1 GTSNPN and CDR2 SVGIG (reference sequence). This CDR3 is built from 14 residues. V lost 4 bases, J lost 2 bases, and 11 bases lay in between. Here the CDR3 reads CAWTQGLNTGELFF. CDR3 in DNA: TGTGCCTGGACGCAGGGCCTAAACACCGGGGAGCTGTTTTTT.

Only one count was recorded for this clone. V usage is TRBV5-1 and J usage is TRBJ2-2, with 9 bases fitting TRBD2. Trimming at V came to 4 bases and at J to 4 bases, leaving 8 bases not matched to a gene. The CDR3 runs 16 residues. The germline V gene encodes CDR1 SGHRS and CDR2 YFSETQ. CDR3 sequence reads: CASSPVASGITGELFF. As DNA, the CDR3 is TGCGCCAGCAGCCCCGTCGCTAGCGGGATCACCGGGGAGCTGTTTTTT.

The V gene is TRBV10-1, the J gene TRBJ2-7; TRBD1 matches at 7 bases. Unmatched junction bases numbered 3, after V lost 5 bases and J lost 2 bases. This CDR3 contains 13 residues. From germline, CDR1 is WNHNN and CDR2 SYGVQD (reference sequence). CDR3 loop: CASSRDSAYEQYF. The DNA of the CDR3 is TGCGCCAGCAGTCGGGACAGTGCCTACGAGCAGTACTTC.

The rearrangement links TRBV18 to TRBJ2-7; 11 bases map to TRBD1. The J segment lost 3 bases and the V segment lost 2 bases, leaving 6 bases of the junction unmatched. CDR3 length: 16 amino acids. Germline V gene data show CDR1 as KGHSH and CDR2 as LQKENI. The CDR3 DNA is TGTGCCAGCTCACCAATTACCGGGACAGGGGGCTACGAGCAGTACTTC. Its protein is CASSPITGTGGYEQYF.